The 14 T cell receptor beta chains below come from one sample, sequenced in a study of CD8 T cells in ankylosing spondylitis. TCRdb reanalysed the 5' RACE reads using MiXCR and keeps one entry per CDR3 protein. This table holds about 350,000 distinct CDR3 sequences, approximately 20% found once. The sample was blood, either unsorted or a sorted T cell fraction (not recorded which). All receptors derive from a male donor with ankylosing spondylitis or in good health (not recorded which).

The table lists this clonotype with a few counts. The genes are TRBV13 and TRBJ2-3, with 10 bases identical to TRBD2. This CDR3 is built from 17 residues. The germline V gene has CDR1 PRHDT and CDR2 FYEKMQ (reference sequence). The V segment lost 0 bases and the J segment 0 bases; nucleotides outside the gene matches: 3. Here the CDR3 reads CASSLGTSGFSTDTQYF. The CDR3 DNA sequence: TGTGCCAGCAGCTTAGGGACTAGCGGGTTTAGCACAGATACGCAGTATTTT.

The chain carries TRBV27 and TRBJ2-7; 7 bases align to TRBD2. There are 15 residues in the CDR3. Germline loops: CDR1 MNHEY, CDR2 SMNVEV (reference sequence). V was pared by 4 bases and J by 0 bases, with 6 bases of the junction left unmatched. The DNA for the CDR3 is TGTGCCAGCAGTTCTGTAGCGGGTCCCTCCTACGAGCAGTACTTC. It is translated as CASSSVAGPSYEQYF.

This clonotype turned up a few times. The CDR3 reads CASSFKDVQYF. Written as DNA, the CDR3 is TGTGCCAGCAGCTTCAAAGATGTCCAGTACTTC. The chain has TRBV11-1 and TRBJ2-5; unclear D gene. Deletions cut 3 bases from V and 10 bases from J, with 9 bases between. Germline V gene sequence: CDR1 SGHAT, CDR2 FQDESV (reference sequence). The CDR3 consists of 11 residues.

V usage is TRBV20-1 and J usage is TRBJ2-7; tentative D call: TRBD1 (5 bases). Germline V lookup: CDR1 DFQATT, CDR2 SNEGSKA (reference sequence). This CDR3 has 14 amino acids. Trimming left V 1 base short and J 2 bases short, with 12 bases between. CDR3 in amino acids: CSARADISPYEQYF. CDR3 nucleotides: TGCAGTGCTAGAGCGGACATCTCCCCCTACGAGCAGTACTTC.

This clonotype was seen more than once but under ten times. The V and J genes are TRBV15 and TRBJ2-3; D call uncertain. Germline loops: CDR1 LNHNV, CDR2 YYDKDF (reference sequence). The CDR3 has 15 residues. Deletions cut 1 base from V and 2 bases from J, with 10 bases between. The CDR3 region is CATSRGGGATDTQYF. CDR3 nucleotides: TGTGCCACCAGCAGAGGTGGCGGTGCCACAGATACGCAGTATTTT.

The table lists this clonotype with a few counts. The chain joins TRBV2 to TRBJ2-2, with 9 bases fitting TRBD1. Germline V lookup: CDR1 SNHLY, CDR2 FYNNEI. The CDR3 length is 16 residues. J gave up 2 bases and V 3 bases, and 4 bases lay outside the gene matches. CDR3 nucleotide sequence: TGTGCCAGCAGTGAGGGGACAGGGTTTAACACCGGGGAGCTGTTTTTT. Translation gives CASSEGTGFNTGELFF.

This clonotype appeared many times. J is TRBJ2-7 and V is TRBV2; 8 bases agree with TRBD2. Trimming removed 3 bases from V and 4 bases from J; junction bases left unmatched: 5. The CDR3 length is 14 residues. The V gene's germline CDR1 is SNHLY and CDR2 FYNNEI. The chain's CDR3 is CASSEGTRLYEQYF. The DNA for the CDR3 is TGTGCCAGCAGTGAGGGGACTAGACTTTACGAGCAGTACTTC.

The V call is TRBV29-1, the J call TRBJ2-7; 7 nucleotides line up with TRBD1. CDR1 and CDR2 from the germline V gene are SQVTM and ANQGSEA. This CDR3 has 12 residues. V lost 6 bases, J lost 7 bases, and 9 bases stayed unmatched. CDR3 in amino acids: CSVSQGLGEQYF. The CDR3, as DNA: TGCAGCGTGTCACAGGGGCTCGGGGAGCAGTACTTC.

This clonotype appeared a few times. The chain recombines TRBV28 with TRBJ2-5, with no clear D. This CDR3 is built from 13 residues. Trimming pared 6 bases from V and 1 base from J, leaving 9 bases between. Germline CDR1 MDHEN, CDR2 SYDVKM. The CDR3 loop reads CASREDGQETQYF. In nucleotides, the CDR3 is TGTGCCAGCAGAGAGGACGGCCAAGAGACCCAGTACTTC.

The chain employs TRBV7-9 and TRBJ2-6; D is undetermined. The CDR3 has 17 residues. Between the trimmed V and J ends, which lost 7 bases and 0 bases, there was a span of 16 bases. Germline V gene data show CDR1 as SEHNR and CDR2 as FQNEAQ (reference sequence). In DNA form, the CDR3 reads TGTGCCAGCAACGATCCCGTTGGGTTCTCTGGGGCCAACGTCCTGACTTTC. This encodes CASNDPVGFSGANVLTF.

This chain uses TRBV25-1 with TRBJ2-5, with D perhaps TRBD2 (7 bases). CDR1 and CDR2 from the germline V gene are MGHDK and SYGVNS. There are 14 residues in the CDR3. V was shortened by 1 base and J by 5 bases, with 11 bases between the two germline ends. The CDR3 DNA follows: TGTGCCAGCAGTGAATTCGAGGGGGGGGAGACCCAGTACTTC. This codes for CASSEFEGGETQYF.

This clonotype has just a few counts. DNA for the CDR3: TGTGCCAGCAGCTCACCGACTGTTTCAGATACGCAGTATTTT. It yields the protein CASSSPTVSDTQYF. V gene TRBV7-9 combines with J gene TRBJ2-3; no reliable D call. CDR1 and CDR2 from the germline V gene are SEHNR and FQNEAQ (reference sequence). Trimming stripped 4 bases from V and 4 bases from J, with 12 bases between. The CDR3 length is 14 residues.

The chain is built from TRBV6-1 and TRBJ2-1; TRBD2 is a possible D gene (6 bases). V gave up 4 bases and J gave up 10 bases, with 23 bases separating them. This CDR3 comprises 16 residues. Per germline, CDR1 MNHNS and CDR2 SASEGT. CDR3 residues: CASSAFGTRPHGEQFF. CDR3 nucleotide sequence: TGTGCCAGCAGTGCCTTCGGGACTCGTCCCCATGGGGAGCAGTTCTTC.

This clonotype was recorded at least ten times. The CDR3 is CASSYRSSYNEQFF. The CDR3 region has the DNA TGTGCCAGCAGTTACAGATCGTCCTACAATGAGCAGTTCTTC. This chain joins TRBV12-3 or TRBV12-4 and TRBJ2-1; the D is unclear. The germline V and J ends were trimmed by 4 bases and 1 base, with 8 bases remaining between them. The CDR3 runs 14 residues.